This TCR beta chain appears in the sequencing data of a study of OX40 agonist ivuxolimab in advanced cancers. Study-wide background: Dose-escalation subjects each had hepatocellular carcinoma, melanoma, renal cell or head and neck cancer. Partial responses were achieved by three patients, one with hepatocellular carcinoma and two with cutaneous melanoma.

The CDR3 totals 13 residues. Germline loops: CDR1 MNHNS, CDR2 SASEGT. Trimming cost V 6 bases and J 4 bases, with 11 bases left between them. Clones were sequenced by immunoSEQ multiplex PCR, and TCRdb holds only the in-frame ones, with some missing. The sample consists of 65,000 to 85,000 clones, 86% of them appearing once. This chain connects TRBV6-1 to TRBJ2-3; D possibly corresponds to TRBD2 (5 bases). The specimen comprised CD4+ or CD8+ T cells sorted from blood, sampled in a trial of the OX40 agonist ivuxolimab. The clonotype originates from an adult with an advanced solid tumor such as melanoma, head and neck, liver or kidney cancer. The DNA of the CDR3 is TGTGCCAGCAGAAAGGAGGTGGCAGATACGCAGTATTTT. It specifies CASRKEVADTQYF.